The following is a TCR beta chain sequence with its context. What it binds is not known. This sample is drawn from a study of beta chain features in type 1 diabetes. Trimming took off 7 bases at V and 3 bases at J, with 18 bases between the two ends. Germline values: CDR1 MDHEN, CDR2 SYDVKM. CDR3 length: 15 residues. Findings of the study overall: In all four CD4+ subsets, TCRB CDR3 length was significantly, moderately reduced in type 1 diabetes.

The isolated RNA, all of it, was reverse transcribed, so expressed TCRB transcripts were what got sequenced. Some clones are missing from TCRdb's copy, which holds only in-frame ones; the method was immunoSEQ multiplex PCR. The sample includes about 340,000 clones, approximately 15% of them seen just once. Sequenced input: naive CD4+ T cells from blood. The source is a woman aged 18-35 years with type 1 diabetes. The chain is built from TRBV28 and TRBJ2-5, with D possibly being TRBD2 (6 bases). Here the CDR3 DNA reads TGTGCCAGCACGCCGTCCGGGGGTTGGGAAGAGACCCAGTACTTC. Translation: CASTPSGGWEETQYF.